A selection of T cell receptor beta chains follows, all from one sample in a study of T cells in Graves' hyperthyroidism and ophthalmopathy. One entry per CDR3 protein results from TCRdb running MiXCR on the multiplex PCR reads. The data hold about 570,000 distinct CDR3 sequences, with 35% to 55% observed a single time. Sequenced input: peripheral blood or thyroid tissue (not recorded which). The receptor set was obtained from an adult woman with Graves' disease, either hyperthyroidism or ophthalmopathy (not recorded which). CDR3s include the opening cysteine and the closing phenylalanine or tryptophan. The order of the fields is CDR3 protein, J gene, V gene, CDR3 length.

CDR3: CASTIHDTGELFF
J: TRBJ2-2
V: TRBV7-7
length: 13

CDR3: CASSTGQDQETQYF
J: TRBJ2-5
V: TRBV19
length: 14

CDR3: CASKFIGQDGYTF
J: TRBJ1-2
V: TRBV27
length: 13

CDR3: CAWGLQGAETQYF
J: TRBJ2-5
V: TRBV30
length: 13

CDR3: CASSQERQGRLFF
J: TRBJ1-4
V: TRBV7-9
length: 13

CDR3: CASSTTGTAQEAQYF
J: TRBJ2-5
V: TRBV7-9
length: 15

CDR3: CASSKGGYEQYF
J: TRBJ2-7
V: TRBV7-2
length: 12

CDR3: CSVEAGQNTEAFF
J: TRBJ1-1
V: TRBV29-1
length: 13

CDR3: CATPERDSARTYGQYF
J: TRBJ2-7
V: TRBV7-9
length: 16

CDR3: CASGKIGTSETQYF
J: TRBJ2-5
V: TRBV12-5
length: 14

CDR3: CASSYTRHVNTEAFF
J: TRBJ1-1
V: TRBV5-1
length: 15

CDR3: CASSPVGGDNVLTF
J: TRBJ2-6
V: TRBV11-2
length: 14

CDR3: CASSLDRAATNEKLFF
J: TRBJ1-4
V: TRBV5-5
length: 16

CDR3: CASSYRLEGPAFF
J: TRBJ1-1
V: TRBV3-1
length: 13

CDR3: CASSQGVAYGYTF
J: TRBJ1-2
V: TRBV7-2
length: 13

CDR3: CASSEAGGPNEQYF
J: TRBJ2-7
V: TRBV2
length: 14

CDR3: CAIRAEKRGSVEQYF
J: TRBJ2-7
V: TRBV10-3
length: 15

CDR3: CASSLDEAQGGELGSYEQYF
J: TRBJ2-7
V: TRBV9
length: 20

CDR3: CASSQDGKTQYF
J: TRBJ2-5
V: TRBV3-1
length: 12

CDR3: CASSPGGTGFGLGEKLFF
J: TRBJ1-4
V: TRBV12-3/TRBV12-4
length: 18

CDR3: CASSQRSGRAGVGQYF
J: TRBJ2-3
V: TRBV2
length: 16

CDR3: CASNLSGTSGRAYEQYF
J: TRBJ2-7
V: TRBV7-8
length: 17

CDR3: CASSLRPGAGLTEAFF
J: TRBJ1-1
V: TRBV12-3/TRBV12-4
length: 16

CDR3: CAISESGRGEQFF
J: TRBJ2-1
V: TRBV10-3
length: 13

CDR3: CASSPGASYQPQHF
J: TRBJ1-5
V: TRBV28
length: 14

CDR3: CARISGTVNTGELFF
J: TRBJ2-2
V: TRBV19
length: 15

CDR3: CASSFGGGGYGYTF
J: TRBJ1-2
V: TRBV5-1
length: 14

CDR3: CSVDMGIDGYTF
J: TRBJ1-2
V: TRBV29-1
length: 12

CDR3: CASSLGVNTGELFF
J: TRBJ2-2
V: TRBV11-1
length: 14

CDR3: CASSELSGRANEQFF
J: TRBJ2-1
V: TRBV10-1
length: 15

CDR3: CASIHSGRRTGELFF
J: TRBJ2-2
V: TRBV7-9
length: 15

CDR3: CASSVDRGGEKLFF
J: TRBJ1-4
V: TRBV9
length: 14

CDR3: CASSRVTGGSRNTEAFF
J: TRBJ1-1
V: TRBV6-1
length: 17

CDR3: CATSSTAGVGGYTF
J: TRBJ1-2
V: TRBV15
length: 14

CDR3: CASSDSTGMMETQYF
J: TRBJ2-5
V: TRBV6-4
length: 15

CDR3: CASSQERSYGYTF
J: TRBJ1-2
V: TRBV7-9
length: 13

CDR3: CASSNTGLAASGANVLTF
J: TRBJ2-6
V: TRBV7-9
length: 18

CDR3: CSAYGQNSGANVLTF
J: TRBJ2-6
V: TRBV20-1
length: 15

CDR3: CSAKAGGRTYEQYF
J: TRBJ2-7
V: TRBV20-1
length: 14

CDR3: CASRPSGGTLEAFF
J: TRBJ1-1
V: TRBV5-6
length: 14

CDR3: CSVEIGTGNQPQHF
J: TRBJ1-5
V: TRBV29-1
length: 14

CDR3: CAWSWGQGVDGYAF
J: TRBJ1-2
V: TRBV7-2
length: 14

CDR3: CASSSVRHCIRYF
J: TRBJ1-3
V: TRBV14
length: 13

CDR3: CASNYRQGSETQYF
J: TRBJ2-5
V: TRBV2
length: 14

CDR3: CASSLARGQTQYF
J: TRBJ2-5
V: TRBV12-3/TRBV12-4
length: 13

CDR3: CASTGQENGANVLTF
J: TRBJ2-6
V: TRBV7-9
length: 15

CDR3: CSKDSMGRNQPQHF
J: TRBJ1-5
V: TRBV29-1
length: 14

CDR3: CASRVGLAGGDTQYF
J: TRBJ2-3
V: TRBV7-8
length: 15

CDR3: CASSDGVRGLDSPLHF
J: TRBJ1-6
V: TRBV25-1
length: 16

CDR3: CASSTPGAGRPYEAFF
J: TRBJ1-1
V: TRBV19
length: 16

CDR3: CAIAGEGMMETQYF
J: TRBJ2-5
V: TRBV10-2
length: 14

CDR3: CSARVGGAETQYF
J: TRBJ2-5
V: TRBV20-1
length: 13

CDR3: CASRGQGMNTGELFF
J: TRBJ2-2
V: TRBV5-1
length: 15

CDR3: CSASRTVAYEQYF
J: TRBJ2-7
V: TRBV20-1
length: 13

CDR3: CASSYNAMDTQYF
J: TRBJ2-3
V: TRBV7-7
length: 13

CDR3: CSAREDSGYEQYF
J: TRBJ2-7
V: TRBV20-1
length: 13

CDR3: CSVGRRMNTEAFF
J: TRBJ1-1
V: TRBV29-1
length: 13

CDR3: CATTETQYF
J: TRBJ2-5
V: TRBV24-1
length: 9